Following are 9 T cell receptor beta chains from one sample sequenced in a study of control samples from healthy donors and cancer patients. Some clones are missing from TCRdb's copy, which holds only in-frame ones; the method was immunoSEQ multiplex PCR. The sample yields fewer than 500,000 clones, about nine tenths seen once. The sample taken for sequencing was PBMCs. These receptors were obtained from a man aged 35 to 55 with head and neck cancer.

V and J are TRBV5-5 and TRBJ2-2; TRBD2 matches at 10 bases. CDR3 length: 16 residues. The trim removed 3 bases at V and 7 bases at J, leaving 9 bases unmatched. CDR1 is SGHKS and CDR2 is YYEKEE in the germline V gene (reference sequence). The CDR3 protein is CASSSAGSGGRGELFF. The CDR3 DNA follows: TGTGCCAGCAGCTCCGCCGGTAGCGGGGGGCGCGGGGAGCTGTTTTTT.

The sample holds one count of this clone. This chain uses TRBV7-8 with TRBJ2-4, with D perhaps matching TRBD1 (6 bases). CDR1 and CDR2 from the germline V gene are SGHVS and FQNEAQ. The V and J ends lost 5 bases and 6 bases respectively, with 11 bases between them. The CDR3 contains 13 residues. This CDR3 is CASSGRGGNIQYF. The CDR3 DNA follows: TGTGCCAGCAGCGGGCGAGGGGGAAACATTCAGTACTTC.

The CDR3 sequence is CAIRDRENSPLHF. The DNA of the CDR3 is TGTGCCATCCGGGACAGGGAGAATTCACCCCTCCACTTT. The chain uses TRBV10-3 and TRBJ1-6, with 9 positions matching TRBD1. The CDR3 totals 13 residues. In germline, CDR1 is ENHRY, CDR2 SYGVKD. V was pared by 8 bases and J by 7 bases, with 3 bases of the junction left unmatched.

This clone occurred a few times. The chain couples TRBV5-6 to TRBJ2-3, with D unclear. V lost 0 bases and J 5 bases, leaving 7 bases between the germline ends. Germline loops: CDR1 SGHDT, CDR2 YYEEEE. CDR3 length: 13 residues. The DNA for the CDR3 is TGTGCCAGCAGCTTGGACTGGGGAGATACGCAGTATTTT. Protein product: CASSLDWGDTQYF.

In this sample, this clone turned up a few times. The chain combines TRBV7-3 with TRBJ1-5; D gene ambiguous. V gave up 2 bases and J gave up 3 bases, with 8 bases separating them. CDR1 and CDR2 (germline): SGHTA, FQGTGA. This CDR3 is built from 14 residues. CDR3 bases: TGTGCCAGCAGCTTATTGGCATACAATCAGCCCCAGCATTTT. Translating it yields CASSLLAYNQPQHF.

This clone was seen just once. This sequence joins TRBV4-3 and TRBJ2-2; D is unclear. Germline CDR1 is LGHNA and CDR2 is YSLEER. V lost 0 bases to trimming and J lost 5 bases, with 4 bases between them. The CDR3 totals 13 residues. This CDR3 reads CASSQDGTGELFF. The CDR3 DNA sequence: TGCGCCAGCAGCCAAGATGGGACCGGGGAGCTGTTTTTT.

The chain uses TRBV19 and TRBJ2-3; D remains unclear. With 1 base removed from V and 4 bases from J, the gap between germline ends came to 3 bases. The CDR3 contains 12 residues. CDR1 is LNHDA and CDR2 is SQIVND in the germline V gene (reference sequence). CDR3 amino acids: CASSIVADTQYF. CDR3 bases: TGTGCCAGTAGTATAGTAGCAGATACGCAGTATTTT. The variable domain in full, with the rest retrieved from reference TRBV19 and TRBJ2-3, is DGGITQSPKYLFRKEGQNVTLSCEQNLNHDAMYWYRQDPGQGLRLIYYSQIVNDFQKGDIAEGYSVSREKKESFPLTVTSAQKNPTAFYLCASSIVADTQYFGPGTRLTVL.

Here the CDR3 DNA reads TGTGCCAGCAGCCAAAGTTTAGGGGGCTCGGGGACCGGGGAGCTGTTTTTT. Translated: CASSQSLGGSGTGELFF. The V and J genes are TRBV3-1 (or the pseudogene TRBV3-2) and TRBJ2-2; 7 nucleotides align to TRBD1. Germline CDR1 reads LGHDT; CDR2 reads YNNKEL (reference sequence). V was pared by 2 bases and J by 5 bases, with 11 bases of the junction left unmatched. This CDR3 spans 17 amino acids.

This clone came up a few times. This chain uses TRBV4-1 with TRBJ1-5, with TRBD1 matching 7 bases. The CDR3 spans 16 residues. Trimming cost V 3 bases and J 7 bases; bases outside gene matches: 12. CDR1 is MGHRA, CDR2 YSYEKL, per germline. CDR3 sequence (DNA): TGCGCCAGCAGCCACCCTCAGAGGCAGGGGGGCCAGCCCCAGCATTTT. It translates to CASSHPQRQGGQPQHF.